The 4 T cell receptor beta chains reported below all come from one sample, sequenced in a study of T cell responses to AZD1222 COVID-19 vaccine. TCRdb's copy holds only in-frame clones and misses some; the assay was immunoSEQ multiplex PCR. The sample has more than 150,000 clones, roughly nine tenths seen once. The sequencing here drew on peripheral blood, taken 28 days after the second AZD1222 dose. Source of these receptors: an adult who received the AZD1222 COVID-19 vaccine.

A single count supports this clone. This sequence joins TRBV14 and TRBJ2-7; the D gene is possibly TRBD1 (5 bases). This CDR3 has 15 amino acids. V was pared by 0 bases and J by 2 bases, with 11 bases between. Looked up from germline, CDR1 is SGHDN and CDR2 is FVKESK. The CDR3 sequence is CASSQDGRAAYEQYF. In nucleotides, the CDR3 is TGTGCCAGCAGCCAAGATGGCAGGGCTGCCTACGAGCAGTACTTC.

This sequence joins TRBV28 and TRBJ2-7; D unresolved. The germline V gene has CDR1 MDHEN and CDR2 SYDVKM. V gave up 7 bases and J gave up 7 bases, with 17 bases separating them. The CDR3 spans 13 residues. The CDR3 loop reads CASTTLSHFEQYF. The CDR3 DNA is TGTGCCAGCACGACCCTTTCCCATTTTGAGCAGTACTTC.

The chain has TRBV7-9 and TRBJ2-1, with D possibly matching TRBD2 (6 bases). V gave up 5 bases and J gave up 5 bases, with 10 bases separating them. Germline CDR1 is SEHNR and CDR2 is FQNEAQ (reference sequence). CDR3 length equals 13 residues. The CDR3: CASSPGLNNEQFF. The CDR3, as DNA: TGTGCCAGCAGCCCGGGACTGAACAATGAGCAGTTCTTC.

This clone showed up just once. The DNA of the CDR3 is TGTGCCAGCAGCCCCCTGAACACAGATACGCAGTATTTT. Protein: CASSPLNTDTQYF. V is TRBV11-2 and J is TRBJ2-3; no clear D. Between the trimmed V and J ends, which lost 5 bases and 2 bases, there was a span of 8 bases. The CDR3 has 13 amino acids. CDR1 SGHAT and CDR2 FQNNGV come from the germline V gene.